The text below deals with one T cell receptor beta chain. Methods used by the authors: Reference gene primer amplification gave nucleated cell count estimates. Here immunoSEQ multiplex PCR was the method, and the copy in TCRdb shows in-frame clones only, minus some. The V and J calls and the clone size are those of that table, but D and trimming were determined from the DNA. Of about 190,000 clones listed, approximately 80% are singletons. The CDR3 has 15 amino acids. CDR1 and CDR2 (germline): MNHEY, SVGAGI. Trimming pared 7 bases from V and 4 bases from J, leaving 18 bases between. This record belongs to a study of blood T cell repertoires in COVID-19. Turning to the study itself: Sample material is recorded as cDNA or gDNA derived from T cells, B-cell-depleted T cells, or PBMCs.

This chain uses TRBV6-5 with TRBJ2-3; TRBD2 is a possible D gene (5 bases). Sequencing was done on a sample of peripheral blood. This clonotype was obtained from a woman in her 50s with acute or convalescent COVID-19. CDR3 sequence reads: CASIATSRAPDTQYF. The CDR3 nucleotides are TGTGCCAGCATCGCTACTAGTAGGGCCCCAGATACGCAGTATTTT.